The 25 T cell receptor beta chains in this list originate from one sample, sequenced in a study of Graves' ophthalmopathy and Graves' hyperthyroidism. TCR beta CDR3 regions were amplified from RNA transcripts. RT-PCR was first run with HTBI primers, then multiplex PCR in a second round. Using its own MiXCR run on the multiplex PCR reads, TCRdb lists one record per CDR3 protein. Here the sample spans 200,000 to 250,000 distinct CDR3 sequences, 20% to 25% being singletons. Sequenced sample: peripheral blood. The receptors were gathered from a woman in her forties or fifties with Graves' ophthalmopathy.

This clonotype was found many times. J is TRBJ2-5 and V is TRBV12-5, with D uncertain. The CDR3 is 14 amino acids. Germline values: CDR1 LGHNT, CDR2 FRNRAP. V shed 7 bases and J shed 4 bases, with 16 bases lying between them. CDR3 in amino acids: CASATPLKRETQYF. The CDR3 DNA reads TGTGCTAGTGCCACACCGTTGAAGCGAGAGACCCAGTACTTC.

Only a few counts were recorded for this clonotype. This chain joins TRBV11-2 and TRBJ2-2, with D hard to call. Trimming pared 2 bases from V and 5 bases from J, leaving 15 bases between. Germline V gene lookup returns CDR1 SGHAT and CDR2 FQNNGV. The CDR3 spans 16 residues. The CDR3 DNA sequence: TGTGCCAGCAGCTTAAGACAATTCGTTGGGACCGGGGAGCTGTTTTTT. Protein sequence: CASSLRQFVGTGELFF.

Many counts were recorded for this clonotype. CDR3 nucleotide sequence: TGCAGTGCTAGAAGGAGCCAGGCAAACACTGAAGCTTTCTTT. Protein product: CSARRSQANTEAFF. The chain has TRBV20-1 and TRBJ1-1, with D unclear. Germline assignment: CDR1 DFQATT and CDR2 SNEGSKA (reference sequence). V shed 2 bases and J shed 2 bases, with 12 bases lying between them. The CDR3 length is 14 residues.

This clonotype showed up many times. The genes are TRBV6-1 and TRBJ1-3; no firm D call. Deletions cut 7 bases from V and 0 bases from J, with 13 bases between. This CDR3 is built from 15 residues. Germline CDR1 and CDR2: MNHNS and SASEGT. The CDR3 DNA is TGTGCCAGCACTGCCGGCAGTACCTCTGGAAACACCATATATTTT. This translates into CASTAGSTSGNTIYF.

This clonotype was seen a handful of times. The chain uses TRBV18 and TRBJ2-5; D is unresolved. The germline V gene has CDR1 KGHSH and CDR2 LQKENI. This CDR3 is 14 amino acids long. Trimming stripped 3 bases from V and 2 bases from J, with 10 bases between. The CDR3 is CASSPMSGQETQYF. Here the CDR3 DNA reads TGTGCCAGCTCACCCATGTCCGGGCAAGAGACCCAGTACTTC.

This clonotype was recorded at least ten times. The V call is TRBV29-1, the J call TRBJ2-7, with TRBD1 matching over 9 bases. In germline, CDR1 is SQVTM, CDR2 ANQGSEA. The CDR3 is made up of 13 amino acids. Trimming at V came to 2 bases and at J to 6 bases, leaving 5 bases not matched to a gene. CDR3 in DNA: TGCAGCGTTGAATTTAAGACAGGGGGCGAGCAGTACTTC. The encoded protein is CSVEFKTGGEQYF.

With respect to this clonotype: This could be a read error, since a much larger clone is one nucleotide away. V gene TRBV19 combines with J gene TRBJ1-1; 7 bases map to TRBD1. Germline V gives CDR1 LNHDA, CDR2 SQIVND (reference sequence). The CDR3 is made up of 14 amino acids. The trim removed 5 bases at V and 6 bases at J, leaving 9 bases unmatched. The CDR3 DNA reads TGTGCCAGTAGTCGACAGGGAAGTGACGCTGAAGCTTTCTTT. Translation: CASSRQGSDAEAFF.

This clonotype showed up just a few times. The chain joins TRBV20-1 to TRBJ2-5; 11 bases are shared with TRBD2. Trimming took 3 bases from V and 5 from J; bases not matched to a gene: 5. CDR1 is DFQATT, CDR2 SNEGSKA, per germline (reference sequence). The CDR3 runs 14 residues. The CDR3 nucleotides read TGCAGTGCTAGCCTAGCGGGAGGAAGGGAGACCCAGTACTTC. This gives the protein CSASLAGGRETQYF.

This clonotype was seen ten or more times. CDR3 amino acids: CASSVISLPNTEAFF. The CDR3 nucleotides read TGTGCCAGCAGTGTCATTTCTCTACCGAACACTGAAGCTTTCTTT. This chain links TRBV6-1 with TRBJ1-1; D is undetermined. V was trimmed by 4 bases and J by 1 base, leaving 13 bases between them. The CDR3 is 15 residues long. The germline V gene has CDR1 MNHNS and CDR2 SASEGT.

This clonotype occurred many times. A single base separates this from a much larger clone, so it may be a read error. The chain couples TRBV12-3 or TRBV12-4 to TRBJ2-2; D remains unclear. The V end lost 6 bases, the J end lost 6 bases, and 5 bases lay between the germline ends. The CDR3 runs to 11 residues. CDR3 loop: CASRLSGELFF. CDR3 nucleotide sequence: TGTGCCAGCAGATTATCCGGGGAGCTGTTTTTT.

This clonotype was found many times. The V gene is TRBV11-2, the J gene TRBJ2-1, with unresolved D. The CDR3 is 15 residues long. The germline V gene has CDR1 SGHAT and CDR2 FQNNGV. Trimming pared 1 base from V and 0 bases from J, leaving 7 bases between. The CDR3 sequence: CASSLVGDSYNEQFF. The CDR3 nucleotides are TGTGCCAGCAGCTTAGTTGGCGACTCCTACAATGAGCAGTTCTTC.

This clonotype was counted many times. This chain links TRBV6-1 with TRBJ1-5; the D gene is possibly TRBD1 (6 bases). CDR1 and CDR2 from the germline V gene are MNHNS and SASEGT. Trimming removed 6 bases from V and 4 bases from J, with 10 bases in between. CDR3 length: 13 amino acids. The CDR3, as DNA: TGTGCCAGCAGGGGACAACCTAATCAGCCCCAGCATTTT. This sequence encodes CASRGQPNQPQHF.

This clonotype was seen ten or more times. The genes are TRBV6-1 and TRBJ1-5; a possible D gene is TRBD1 (5 bases). The CDR3 runs 15 residues. Germline V gene sequence: CDR1 MNHNS, CDR2 SASEGT. V shed 1 base and J shed 4 bases, with 11 bases lying between them. The DNA of the CDR3 is TGTGCCAGCAGTGAAGGTCCAGGGAATAATCAGCCCCAGCATTTT. Protein: CASSEGPGNNQPQHF.

This clonotype was counted between two and nine times. The chain couples TRBV4-1 to TRBJ2-7, with D uncertain. The V end was cut by 0 bases, the J end by 4 bases, with 13 bases between. The germline V gene encodes CDR1 MGHRA and CDR2 YSYEKL. This CDR3 region has 15 residues. DNA of the CDR3: TGCGCCAGCAGCCAAGACCCTGTGTCGGTGTACGAGCAGTACTTC. Translating it yields CASSQDPVSVYEQYF.

A few counts support this clonotype. The V gene is TRBV14, the J gene TRBJ2-2; D is unclear. The V end lost 6 bases, the J end lost 2 bases, and 7 bases lay between the germline ends. The germline V gene encodes CDR1 SGHDN and CDR2 FVKESK. The CDR3 has 13 amino acids. CDR3 bases: TGTGCCAGCAGTATAACTAACACCGGGGAGCTGTTTTTT. It encodes CASSITNTGELFF.

This clonotype was detected many times. The chain links TRBV14 to TRBJ1-2; unclear D gene. Germline lookup yields CDR1 SGHDN and CDR2 FVKESK. The CDR3 length is 13 residues. Trimming cost V 4 bases and J 5 bases, with 11 bases left between them. The CDR3 DNA reads as TGTGCCAGCAGCCCGGGATTACTATATGGCTACACCTTC. It codes for CASSPGLLYGYTF.

The chain couples TRBV6-5 to TRBJ2-2, with D hard to call. The germline V gene has CDR1 MNHEY and CDR2 SVGAGI. V lost 4 bases and J lost 4, with 10 bases in between. The length of the CDR3 is 14 residues. Written as DNA, the CDR3 is TGTGCCAGCAGTTTGGGCAGCCGCACCGGGGAGCTGTTTTTT. Protein product: CASSLGSRTGELFF.

V and J are TRBV20-1 and TRBJ2-7; TRBD2 agrees at 10 bases. CDR3 length: 14 amino acids. CDR1 is DFQATT and CDR2 is SNEGSKA in the germline V gene (reference sequence). Trimming removed 1 base from V and 9 bases from J; junction bases left unmatched: 9. The CDR3 region has the DNA TGCAGTGCTAGAGCAGCGGGGGGGCAAGATGGGCAGTACTTC. Translated, it gives CSARAAGGQDGQYF.

This clonotype was counted between two and nine times. J is TRBJ2-5 and V is TRBV12-3 or TRBV12-4, with 11 nucleotides matching TRBD2. V lost 4 bases, J lost 5 bases, and 6 bases stayed unmatched. The CDR3 length is 15 residues. This CDR3 reads CASSSRLAGSETQYF. DNA for the CDR3: TGTGCCAGCAGTTCAAGACTAGCGGGATCGGAGACCCAGTACTTC.

This sequence joins TRBV11-2 and TRBJ2-2; 8 nucleotides match TRBD2. V lost 1 base, J lost 4 bases, and 2 bases stayed unmatched. CDR3 length equals 15 residues. Germline lookup yields CDR1 SGHAT and CDR2 FQNNGV. CDR3 loop: CASSLVLAGTGELFF. CDR3 nucleotide sequence: TGTGCCAGCAGCTTAGTTCTAGCGGGCACCGGGGAGCTGTTTTTT.

This clonotype was picked up many times. This rearrangement joins TRBV6-1 to TRBJ1-2; D is undetermined. With 1 base removed from V and 7 bases from J, the gap between germline ends came to 7 bases. Germline values: CDR1 MNHNS, CDR2 SASEGT. This CDR3 comprises 12 residues. CDR3 residues: CASSEGSSGYTF. CDR3 sequence (DNA): TGTGCCAGCAGTGAAGGGAGCTCTGGCTACACCTTC.

This clonotype was recorded at least ten times. This chain connects TRBV15 to TRBJ1-1; D is possibly TRBD1 (6 bases). CDR3 length equals 14 residues. Trimming removed 0 bases from V and 10 bases from J, with 15 bases in between. Germline-derived CDR1 and CDR2 are LNHNV and YYDKDF (reference sequence). The CDR3, as DNA: TGTGCCACCAGCAGAGATGATGGAGGGGGAACAGCTTTCTTT. It is translated as CATSRDDGGGTAFF.

This clonotype was seen repeatedly, ten times or more. This chain connects TRBV7-7 to TRBJ2-7, with D perhaps TRBD1 or TRBD2 (5 bases each). The CDR3 has 13 amino acids. The V gene's germline CDR1 is SSHAT and CDR2 FNYEAQ (reference sequence). This CDR3 reads CASSPGGTREQYF. Written as DNA, the CDR3 is TGTGCTAGTTCCCCTGGGGGTACTCGCGAGCAGTACTTC. Using reference TRBV7-7 and TRBJ2-7 for the parts outside the CDR3, the full variable domain is GAGVSQSPRYKVTKRGQDVTLRCDPISSHATLYWYQQALGQGPEFLTYFNYEAQPDKSGLPSDRFSAERPEGSISTLTIQRTEQRDSAMYRCASSPGGTREQYFGPGTRLTVT.

Concerning this clonotype: A junction end diverges from the germline sequence, so it may reflect a read error. The rearrangement joins TRBV11-1 to TRBJ1-2, with TRBD1 identical over 7 bases. The CDR3 covers 13 residues. From germline, CDR1 is SGHAT and CDR2 FQDESV (reference sequence). The CDR3 is CASSLGHRGGYTF. DNA for the CDR3: TGTGCCAGCAGTTTAGGACACAGGGGTGGCTACACCTTC.

This clonotype has ten or more counts. V and J are TRBV7-3 and TRBJ2-5, with D hard to call. Trimming pared 4 bases from V and 2 bases from J, leaving 8 bases between. Germline V gene sequence: CDR1 SGHTA, CDR2 FQGTGA. This CDR3 spans 13 amino acids. CDR3 protein: CASSWGFQETQYF. The CDR3 nucleotides read TGTGCCAGCAGCTGGGGTTTTCAAGAGACCCAGTACTTC.